The TCR beta chain under discussion was sequenced for a study of blood T cell repertoires in COVID-19. Overall study context: Material from acute and convalescent COVID-19 was sourced from the United States, Italy and Spain. In each case, the material was cDNA or gDNA derived from T cells, B-cell-depleted T cells, or PBMCs.

Authors' analysis steps: Reference gene primer amplification gave estimated nucleated cell counts. The repertoire was sequenced with immunoSEQ multiplex PCR; TCRdb's copy has only in-frame clones and lacks some. That table supplies the V and J calls and clone size; D and trimming were determined from the DNA. The sample shows about 190,000 clones, 65% to 80% of them seen only once. Germline-derived CDR1 and CDR2 are SQVTM and ANQGSEA. Deletions cut 6 bases from V and 1 base from J, with 16 bases between. The CDR3 covers 14 residues. This TCR was recovered from a man aged 50 to 59 who had recovered from COVID-19. The chain combines TRBV29-1 with TRBJ2-7; D is perhaps TRBD2 (7 bases). The sequenced sample consisted of peripheral blood. The CDR3: CSVADKGGSYEQYF. CDR3 sequence (DNA): TGCAGCGTCGCAGACAAGGGGGGGTCCTACGAGCAGTACTTC.